What follows are 18 T cell receptor beta chains derived from one specimen sequenced in a study of shared T cell receptors in the human thymus. Profiled with immunoSEQ multiplex PCR; TCRdb holds only in-frame clones, not every one. The repertoire has more than 550,000 clones, approximately 85% of them found once; the top ten carry roughly 0.01%. The sample was also reused in another study, on human thymus T cells.

The sequenced sample consisted of thymocytes. These receptor sequences come from a girl less than two years old with a congenital heart defect.

V is TRBV6-1 and J is TRBJ2-1; D perhaps matches TRBD1 (6 bases). Between the trimmed V and J ends, which lost 0 bases and 0 bases, there was a span of 18 bases. The germline gives CDR1 MNHNS, CDR2 SASEGT. The CDR3 spans 19 residues. CDR3 in amino acids: CASSEAHWAQGGSYNEQFF. DNA of the CDR3: TGTGCCAGCAGTGAAGCCCATTGGGCACAGGGTGGCTCCTACAATGAGCAGTTCTTC.

The chain combines TRBV25-1 with TRBJ1-1, with D uncertain. The V gene's germline CDR1 is MGHDK and CDR2 SYGVNS. CDR3 length: 14 amino acids. Trimming removed 6 bases from V and 3 bases from J, with 14 bases in between. The CDR3 region has the DNA TGTGCCAGCAGGGGCTCCGGGAGGTACACTGAAGCTTTCTTT. It codes for CASRGSGRYTEAFF.

The CDR3 loop reads CASSSRGDRVDEQYF. For the CDR3, the DNA is TGTGCCAGCAGTTCGCGAGGGGACAGGGTGGACGAGCAGTACTTC. This chain links TRBV27 with TRBJ2-7; 9 nucleotides match TRBD1. Germline CDR1 and CDR2: MNHEY and SMNVEV (reference sequence). After removal of 4 bases from V and 5 bases from J, the junction contained 9 bases not matched to a gene. The CDR3 has 15 residues.

The gene calls are TRBV6-1 and TRBJ2-6, with TRBD2 as a possible D gene (6 bases). V lost 3 bases and J lost 0, with 9 bases in between. CDR3 size: 16 residues. Germline assignment: CDR1 MNHNS and CDR2 SASEGT. CDR3 DNA: TGTGCCAGCAGTGATGCGGGGCACTCTGGGGCCAACGTCCTGACTTTC. The encoded protein is CASSDAGHSGANVLTF.

The gene calls are TRBV18 and TRBJ2-3; no firm D call. Per germline, CDR1 KGHSH and CDR2 LQKENI. The V and J ends lost 5 bases and 0 bases respectively, with 9 bases between them. The CDR3 covers 14 residues. The CDR3 DNA sequence: TGTGCCAGCTCAGGCGAGGAGAGCACAGATACGCAGTATTTT. Protein: CASSGEESTDTQYF.

Only one count was recorded for this clone. V and J are TRBV4-2 and TRBJ1-1; D remains ambiguous. Trimming pared 1 base from V and 4 bases from J, leaving 4 bases between. CDR3 length: 12 residues. Germline loops: CDR1 LGHNA, CDR2 YNFKEQ. CDR3 sequence reads: CASSQVATEAFF. The CDR3 DNA is TGTGCCAGCAGCCAAGTGGCCACTGAAGCTTTCTTT.

The V call is TRBV4-1, the J call TRBJ1-5; D remains unclear. This CDR3 is 15 amino acids long. Germline CDR1 MGHRA, CDR2 YSYEKL. V lost 1 base and J lost 0, with 7 bases in between. CDR3 sequence reads: CASSQGEDSNQPQHF. Here the CDR3 DNA reads TGCGCCAGCAGCCAAGGGGAGGATAGCAATCAGCCCCAGCATTTT.

This rearrangement joins TRBV4-3 to TRBJ1-2; TRBD1 might be the D (5 bases). CDR3 length equals 17 residues. Germline V gene lookup returns CDR1 LGHNA and CDR2 YSLEER. V was trimmed by 0 bases and J by 2 bases, leaving 16 bases between them. CDR3 DNA: TGCGCCAGCAGCCAAGAATGTCCCGACAGCGTAAACTATGGCTACACCTTC. It yields the protein CASSQECPDSVNYGYTF.

The rearrangement uses TRBV5-1 and TRBJ1-4; 9 bases match TRBD1. V shed 0 bases, J shed 4 bases, and the junction held 1 base outside the gene matches. CDR3 length equals 15 residues. CDR1 and CDR2 (germline): SGHRS, YFSETQ. The CDR3 here is CASSLGGQGNEKLFF. CDR3 in DNA: TGCGCCAGCAGCTTGGGGGGACAGGGTAATGAAAAACTGTTTTTT.

The chain recombines TRBV7-2 with TRBJ1-5; a weak D match, TRBD1 (6 bases). Trimming removed 6 bases at V and 1 base at J, with 19 bases between. This CDR3 is built from 17 residues. CDR1 is SGHTA and CDR2 is FQGNSA in the germline V gene. The CDR3 nucleotides read TGTGCCAGCAGTTACGATACAGGGACGGTGAGCAATCAGCCCCAGCATTTT. Translation: CASSYDTGTVSNQPQHF.

V and J are TRBV19 and TRBJ1-1; unclear D gene. Trimming shortened V by 6 bases and J by 3 bases, and 20 bases separated the two germline ends. Germline lookup yields CDR1 LNHDA and CDR2 SQIVND (reference sequence). This CDR3 spans 16 amino acids. The CDR3 reads CASSTPPGTVDTEAFF. The CDR3 DNA reads TGTGCCAGTAGCACGCCCCCAGGAACCGTCGACACTGAAGCTTTCTTT.

The rearrangement uses TRBV9 and TRBJ1-1; a possible D gene is TRBD1 (6 bases). The CDR3 covers 16 residues. The germline V gene encodes CDR1 SGDLS and CDR2 YYNGEE. V lost 3 bases and J lost 2, with 17 bases in between. The CDR3 reads CASSGESGDANTEAFF. The CDR3 region has the DNA TGTGCCAGCAGCGGCGAGTCAGGGGATGCAAACACTGAAGCTTTCTTT.

The chain has TRBV15 and TRBJ1-3; D might be TRBD1 (5 bases). The CDR3 length is 15 residues. The germline V gene encodes CDR1 LNHNV and CDR2 YYDKDF (reference sequence). The ends were cut back, 1 base at V and 8 bases at J, with 15 bases in the middle. Written as DNA, the CDR3 is TGTGCCACCAGCAGAGGCGTAGGGGTCGGTTACACCATATATTTT. Encoded protein: CATSRGVGVGYTIYF.

This rearrangement joins TRBV4-3 to TRBJ2-3; 10 positions match TRBD1. J lost 1 base, V lost 4 bases, and 5 bases had no gene match. The CDR3 is 16 amino acids. Per the germline V gene, CDR1 is LGHNA and CDR2 is YSLEER. This CDR3 reads CASSLGDRGGTDTQYF. As DNA, the CDR3 is TGCGCCAGCAGCCTAGGGGACAGGGGAGGCACAGATACGCAGTATTTT.

The chain links TRBV23-1 to TRBJ1-1; D is uncertain. TRBV23-1 is recorded as an ORF, its role being uncertain. V was cut by 9 bases and J by 5 bases, with 16 bases left in between. There are 13 residues in the CDR3. CDR3 bases: TGCGCCAGTCCTACAGTGAGAGGGACTGAAGCTTTCTTT. Protein product: CASPTVRGTEAFF.

This rearrangement joins TRBV10-3 to TRBJ1-4; 7 positions agree with TRBD1. Germline loops: CDR1 ENHRY, CDR2 SYGVKD. This CDR3 has 17 residues. Trimming at V came to 2 bases and at J to 6 bases, leaving 12 bases not matched to a gene. In DNA, the CDR3 is TGTGCCATCAGTGAGCCGGACGGACAGGCTGGGGATGAAAAACTGTTTTTT. Protein: CAISEPDGQAGDEKLFF.

J is TRBJ1-2 and V is TRBV6-5; tentatively, D is TRBD1 (5 bases). Germline values: CDR1 MNHEY, CDR2 SVGAGI. The ends were cut back, 5 bases at V and 7 bases at J, with 20 bases in the middle. The CDR3 is 15 amino acids. In DNA, the CDR3 is TGTGCCAGCAGTCCGCGACAGACCGGGCCGTCTGGCTACACCTTC. Translated: CASSPRQTGPSGYTF.

The chain links TRBV19 to TRBJ1-2; TRBD1 matches 10 bases. V was pared by 6 bases and J by 5 bases, with 9 bases of the junction left unmatched. The CDR3 has 15 amino acids. Looked up from germline, CDR1 is LNHDA and CDR2 is SQIVND (reference sequence). The CDR3 region is CASRKPGTGAYGYTF. For the CDR3, the DNA is TGTGCCAGTAGGAAGCCGGGGACAGGGGCTTATGGCTACACCTTC.